The clone carrying this T cell receptor (beta chain) was seen more than once but under ten times. V lost 4 bases, J lost 1 base, and 11 bases stayed unmatched. This CDR3 is built from 16 residues. Per germline, CDR1 DFQATT and CDR2 SNEGSKA (reference sequence). This entry belongs to a study of T-cell memory formation after mild COVID-19. TCRdb passed the 5' RACE reads through MiXCR, listing each CDR3 protein once. The sample lists 270,000 or so distinct CDR3 sequences, more than 15% occurring once. Sequenced input: PBMCs or a T cell subset sorted from them (not recorded which). V gene TRBV20-1 combines with J gene TRBJ2-3; 7 positions agree with TRBD2. The origin of this receptor is a young man who had mild COVID-19 (a few samples of this study predate the infection). Cell type and time point are not known. In nucleotides, the CDR3 is TGCAGTGCTAAGTCCCGACTAGCAGTTGGCACAGATACGCAGTATTTT. Its protein is CSAKSRLAVGTDTQYF.